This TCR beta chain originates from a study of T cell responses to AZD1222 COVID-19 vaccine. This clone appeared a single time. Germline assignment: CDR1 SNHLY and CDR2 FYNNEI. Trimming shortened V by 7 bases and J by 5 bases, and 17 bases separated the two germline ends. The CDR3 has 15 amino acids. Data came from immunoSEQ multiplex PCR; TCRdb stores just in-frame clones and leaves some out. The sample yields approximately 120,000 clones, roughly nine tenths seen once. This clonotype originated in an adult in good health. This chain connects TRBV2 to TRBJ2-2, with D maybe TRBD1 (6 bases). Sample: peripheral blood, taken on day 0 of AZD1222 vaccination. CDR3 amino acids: CASNLKQGNTGELFF. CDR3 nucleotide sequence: TGTGCCAGCAATCTTAAACAGGGAAATACCGGGGAGCTGTTTTTT.